The sequence of this T cell receptor (beta chain) was determined in a study of blood T cell repertoires in COVID-19. The wider study: Donors in the United States, Italy and Spain gave samples during acute or convalescent COVID-19. Sample material is recorded as cDNA or gDNA derived from T cells, B-cell-depleted T cells, or PBMCs.

This clone was detected once. Germline V gene lookup returns CDR1 KGHSH and CDR2 LQKENI. The CDR3 spans 14 residues. J was trimmed by 9 bases and V by 6 bases; bases with no gene match: 7. In the study's own analysis: It was from reference gene primer amplification that nucleated cell counts were estimated. Libraries were prepared by immunoSEQ multiplex PCR; TCRdb keeps only in-frame clonotypes and omits some of them. D and trimming were read from the DNA, whereas the V and J calls and clone size are those reported in that table. The repertoire holds about 260,000 clones, with around four fifths as singletons.

This TCR derives from a man aged 60 to 75 with acute or convalescent COVID-19. Sequenced material: peripheral blood. The chain has TRBV18 and TRBJ2-1, with TRBD2 matching over 11 bases. The CDR3 loop is CASSPGTSGSEQFF. The DNA for the CDR3 is TGTGCCAGCTCCCCCGGGACTAGCGGTAGTGAGCAGTTCTTC.